This is a list of T cell receptor beta chains from one sample in a study of immune evolution from preneoplasia to lung adenocarcinoma. The repertoire was sequenced with immunoSEQ multiplex PCR; TCRdb's copy has only in-frame clones and lacks some. The sample has around 8,200 clones; roughly three quarters are singletons. Sequenced material: FFPE adjacent normal lung tissue. Receptor source: a person aged 55 to 79 with lung adenocarcinoma. Each CDR3 is given without its conserved first and last residue. Fields, in order: J gene, V gene, CDR3 length, D gene, CDR3 protein. D genes are given only for firm matches.

TRBJ1-5	TRBV7-8	13	-	ASSLARGYNQPQH
TRBJ1-1	TRBV7-3	12	-	ASSATVGDTEVF
TRBJ1-1	TRBV7-9	12	TRBD1	ASSFGTGGNEAF
TRBJ2-7	TRBV2	13	-	ASSDSLVRGHEQY
TRBJ1-2	TRBV7-9	12	-	ASSSPGEGYGYT
TRBJ1-1	TRBV12-5	10	TRBD1	ASGLGQGQAF
TRBJ2-7	TRBV7-6	15	TRBD2	ASSLAASGSEIGEQY
TRBJ1-1	TRBV12-5	11	TRBD1	ASGPQGWSEAF
TRBJ2-5	TRBV4-1	14	TRBD2	ASSQKSSGRVETQY
TRBJ2-5	TRBV7-3	14	-	ASSLMGLGAQETQY
TRBJ2-7	TRBV6-6	12	-	ASSLGGPTYEQY
TRBJ1-2	TRBV6-5	12	-	ASSYSNRNGGYT
TRBJ1-5	TRBV30	11	-	AWSPQPNQPQH
TRBJ1-1	TRBV27	15	TRBD1	ASRISPDRAMNTEAF
TRBJ2-2	TRBV5-4	14	-	ASSLELAGNTGELF
TRBJ1-3	TRBV2	11	-	ASTSFSGNTIY
TRBJ2-5	TRBV18	14	TRBD2	ASSPRTSGLGETQY
TRBJ2-1	TRBV6-1	13	TRBD2	ASSVISGSPNEQF
TRBJ1-2	TRBV6-6	10	TRBD1	ASSEGATGYT
TRBJ2-3	TRBV5-6	13	TRBD1	ASSRTGLVTDTQY
TRBJ1-5	TRBV4-2	13	-	ASSQVAGTDQPQH
TRBJ1-2	TRBV21-1	15	-	ASSTRSEGAPNYGYT
TRBJ2-1	TRBV27	9	-	ASSRGRVWL
TRBJ2-7	TRBV19	15	TRBD2	ASARFSGNQLEGEQY
TRBJ2-7	TRBV6-1	12	-	ASSGTVGIYEQY
TRBJ1-2	TRBV6-5	11	-	ASSYSSGHPGT
TRBJ2-7	TRBV7-4	13	TRBD2	ATSLGLAQTYEQY
TRBJ1-3	TRBV7-9	12	TRBD1	ASSATGSGNTIY
TRBJ2-3	TRBV27	13	TRBD2	ASSPWTRNTDTQY